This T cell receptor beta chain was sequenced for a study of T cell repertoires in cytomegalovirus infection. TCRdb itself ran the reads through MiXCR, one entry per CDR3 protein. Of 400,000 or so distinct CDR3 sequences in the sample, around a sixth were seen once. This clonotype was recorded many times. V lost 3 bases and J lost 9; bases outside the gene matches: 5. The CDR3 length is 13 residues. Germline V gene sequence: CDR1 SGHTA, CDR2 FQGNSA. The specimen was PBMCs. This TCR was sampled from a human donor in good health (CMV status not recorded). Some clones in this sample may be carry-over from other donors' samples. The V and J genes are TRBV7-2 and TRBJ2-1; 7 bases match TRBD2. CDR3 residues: CASSFSTSTEQFF. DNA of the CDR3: TGTGCCAGCAGCTTCTCGACTAGCACTGAGCAGTTCTTC.